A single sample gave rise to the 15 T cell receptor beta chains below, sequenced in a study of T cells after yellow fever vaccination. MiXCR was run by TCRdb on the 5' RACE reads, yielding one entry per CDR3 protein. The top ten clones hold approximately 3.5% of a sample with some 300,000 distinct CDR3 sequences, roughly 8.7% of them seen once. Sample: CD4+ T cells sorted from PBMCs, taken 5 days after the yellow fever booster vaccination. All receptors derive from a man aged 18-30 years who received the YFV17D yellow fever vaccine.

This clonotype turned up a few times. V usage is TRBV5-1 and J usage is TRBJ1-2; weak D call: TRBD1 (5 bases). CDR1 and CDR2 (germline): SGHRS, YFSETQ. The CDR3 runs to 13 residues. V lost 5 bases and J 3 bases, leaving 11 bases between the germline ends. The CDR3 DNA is TGCGCCAGCAGGGTAGGGGCGGACTATGGCTACACCTTC. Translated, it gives CASRVGADYGYTF.

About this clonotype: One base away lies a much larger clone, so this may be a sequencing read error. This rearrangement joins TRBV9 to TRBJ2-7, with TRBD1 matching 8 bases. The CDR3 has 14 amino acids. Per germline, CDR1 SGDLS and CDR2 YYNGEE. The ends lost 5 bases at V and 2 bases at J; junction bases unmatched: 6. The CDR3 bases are TGTGCCAGCAGAGTCTCGGGACAGGCCTACGAGCAGTACTTC. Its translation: CASRVSGQAYEQYF.

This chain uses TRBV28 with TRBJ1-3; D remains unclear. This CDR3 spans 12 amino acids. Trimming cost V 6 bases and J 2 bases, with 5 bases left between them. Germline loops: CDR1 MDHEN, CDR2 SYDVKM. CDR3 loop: CASRSAGNTIYF. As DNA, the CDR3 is TGTGCCAGCAGAAGTGCTGGAAACACCATATATTTT.

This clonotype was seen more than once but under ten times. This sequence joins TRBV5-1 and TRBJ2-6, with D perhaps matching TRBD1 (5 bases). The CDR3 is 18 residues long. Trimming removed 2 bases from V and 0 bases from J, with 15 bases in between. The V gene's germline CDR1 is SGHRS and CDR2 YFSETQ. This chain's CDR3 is CASSFRAGILSGANVLTF. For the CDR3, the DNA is TGCGCCAGCAGCTTCAGGGCAGGGATACTCTCTGGGGCCAACGTCCTGACTTTC.

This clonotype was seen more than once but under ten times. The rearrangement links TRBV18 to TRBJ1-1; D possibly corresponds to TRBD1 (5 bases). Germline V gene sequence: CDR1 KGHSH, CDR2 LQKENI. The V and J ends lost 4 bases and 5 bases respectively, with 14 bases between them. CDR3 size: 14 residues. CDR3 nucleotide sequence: TGTGCCAGCTCACTAGGACACGGGAGGACTGAAGCTTTCTTT. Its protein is CASSLGHGRTEAFF.

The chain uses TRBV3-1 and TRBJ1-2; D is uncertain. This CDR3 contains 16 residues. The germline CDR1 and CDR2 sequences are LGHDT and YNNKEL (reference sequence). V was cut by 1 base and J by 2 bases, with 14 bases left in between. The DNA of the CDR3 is TGTGCCAGCAGCCAAGGAATCCGCCCTGGGAACTATGGCTACACCTTC. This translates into CASSQGIRPGNYGYTF.

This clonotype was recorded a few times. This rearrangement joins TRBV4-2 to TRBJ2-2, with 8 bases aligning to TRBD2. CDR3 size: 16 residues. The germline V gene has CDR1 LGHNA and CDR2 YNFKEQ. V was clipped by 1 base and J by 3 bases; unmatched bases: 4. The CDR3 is CASSQARGADTGELFF. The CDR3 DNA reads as TGTGCCAGCAGCCAAGCGCGGGGGGCGGACACCGGGGAGCTGTTTTTT.

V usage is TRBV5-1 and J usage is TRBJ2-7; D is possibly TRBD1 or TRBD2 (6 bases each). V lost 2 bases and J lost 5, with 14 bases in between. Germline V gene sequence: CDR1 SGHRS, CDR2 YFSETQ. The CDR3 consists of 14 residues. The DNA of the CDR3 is TGCGCCAGCAGCTTCCGGGGGCACGAAAACGAGCAGTACTTC. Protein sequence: CASSFRGHENEQYF.

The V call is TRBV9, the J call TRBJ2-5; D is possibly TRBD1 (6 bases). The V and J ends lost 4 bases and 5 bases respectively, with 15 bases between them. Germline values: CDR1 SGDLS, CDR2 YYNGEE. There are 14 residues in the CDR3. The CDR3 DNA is TGTGCCAGCAGCCCGCAGGGGTCTGGGGAGACCCAGTACTTC. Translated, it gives CASSPQGSGETQYF.

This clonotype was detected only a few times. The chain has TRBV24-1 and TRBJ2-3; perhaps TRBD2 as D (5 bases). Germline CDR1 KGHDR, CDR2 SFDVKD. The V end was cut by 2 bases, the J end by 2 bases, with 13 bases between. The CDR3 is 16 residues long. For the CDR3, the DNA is TGTGCCACCAGTGATTCGGGGAGCGGATACACAGATACGCAGTATTTT. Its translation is CATSDSGSGYTDTQYF.

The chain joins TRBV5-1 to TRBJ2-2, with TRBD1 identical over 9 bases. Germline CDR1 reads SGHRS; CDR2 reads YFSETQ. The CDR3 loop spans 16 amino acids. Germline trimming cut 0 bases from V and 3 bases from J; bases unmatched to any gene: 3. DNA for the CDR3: TGCGCCAGCAGCTTGGGGGACAGGGTCGACACCGGGGAGCTGTTTTTT. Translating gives CASSLGDRVDTGELFF.

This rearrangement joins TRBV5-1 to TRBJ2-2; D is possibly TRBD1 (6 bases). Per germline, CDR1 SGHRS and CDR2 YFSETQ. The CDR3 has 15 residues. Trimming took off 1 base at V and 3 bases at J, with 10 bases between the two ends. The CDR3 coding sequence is TGCGCCAGCAGCTTGTACAGGGTTGACACCGGGGAGCTGTTTTTT. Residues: CASSLYRVDTGELFF.

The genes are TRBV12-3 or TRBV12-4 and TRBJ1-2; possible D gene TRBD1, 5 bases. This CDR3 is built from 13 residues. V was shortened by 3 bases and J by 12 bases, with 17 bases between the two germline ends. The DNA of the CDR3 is TGTGCCAGCAGTTTCGCGGGACTTGGGATCCACACCTTC. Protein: CASSFAGLGIHTF.

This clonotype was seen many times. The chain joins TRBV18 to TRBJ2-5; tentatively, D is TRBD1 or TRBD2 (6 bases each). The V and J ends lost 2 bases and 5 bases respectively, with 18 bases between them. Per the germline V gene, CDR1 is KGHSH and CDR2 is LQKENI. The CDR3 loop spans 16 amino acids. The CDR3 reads CASSPSPGAVLETQYF. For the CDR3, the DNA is TGTGCCAGCTCACCATCGCCGGGGGCAGTATTGGAGACCCAGTACTTC.

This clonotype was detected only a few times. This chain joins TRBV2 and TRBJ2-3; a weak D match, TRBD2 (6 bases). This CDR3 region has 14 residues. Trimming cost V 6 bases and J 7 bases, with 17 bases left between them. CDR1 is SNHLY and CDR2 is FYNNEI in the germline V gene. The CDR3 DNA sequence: TGTGCCAGCAGGGCTAGCGCGGGGTCCTATACGCAGTATTTT. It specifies CASRASAGSYTQYF.